Given below is one TCR beta chain in context. The antigen is unknown. These data originate in a study of shared clonotypes between healthy human individuals. Study-wide context: Three men and a couple of women, aged 18 to 49, were donors. Study-wide results and caveats: Having only a few donors restricted how much genetic and exposure-history diversity was captured.

TCRdb keeps only in-frame clones here, not all; method: immunoSEQ multiplex PCR. The sample includes around 620,000 clones, 85% to 95% of them seen just once. The CDR3 length is 14 residues. Between the trimmed V and J ends, which lost 2 bases and 4 bases, there was a span of 11 bases. The germline V gene encodes CDR1 MNHEY and CDR2 SVGAGI. CD45RO-negative CD8 cells positively selected for CCR7 made up the naive population, which excluded terminally differentiated effector memory CD45RA+ cells. The chain combines TRBV6-5 with TRBJ1-1; D possibly corresponds to TRBD1 (5 bases). The sample consisted of naive CD8+ T cells sorted from blood. The origin of this receptor is a woman between 25 and 40 years old in good health. The chain's CDR3 is CASSYRGTVTEAFF. DNA for the CDR3: TGTGCCAGCAGTTACAGAGGGACGGTCACTGAAGCTTTCTTT.